This is a list of T cell receptor beta chains from one sample in a study of long-term antiretroviral therapy in people with HIV. TCRdb's copy holds only in-frame clones and misses some; the assay was immunoSEQ multiplex PCR. This sample has about 25,000 clones, with about 80% found just once. The input for sequencing was unsorted PBMCs, taken 1.1 years before starting antiretroviral therapy. These receptors originate from a woman between 40 and 55 years old with HIV. The CDR3 runs from the conserved cysteine through the conserved F or W. A D gene is named only where the DNA matches it firmly. Expanded clones are given a class, and other clones once, few, many or no size at all.

J gene | V gene | clone size | D gene | CDR3 protein | CDR3 DNA
TRBJ2-2 | TRBV25-1 | - | - | CASSDRTPLRETGELFF | TGTGCCAGCAGTGACCGGACTCCGCTTAGAGAAACCGGGGAGCTGTTTTTT
TRBJ2-3 | TRBV7-8 | - | - | CASSLVTQSTDTQYF | TGTGCCAGCAGCTTAGTTACACAGAGCACAGATACGCAGTATTTT
TRBJ2-3 | TRBV14 | - | TRBD2 | CASSILAGGTDTQYF | TGTGCCAGCAGTATCCTAGCGGGAGGCACAGATACGCAGTATTTT
TRBJ2-3 | TRBV19 | - | TRBD2 | CASSTGLAESTDTQYF | TGTGCCAGTAGTACGGGACTAGCGGAAAGCACAGATACGCAGTATTTT
TRBJ1-2 | TRBV7-2 | - | - | CASSSGTAWGYTF | TGTGCCAGCAGCTCAGGGACGGCTTGGGGCTACACCTTC
TRBJ1-1 | TRBV6-1 | once | TRBD1 | CASSEGQGVLNTEAFF | TGTGCCAGCAGTGAAGGACAGGGCGTACTAAACACTGAAGCTTTCTTT
TRBJ1-2 | TRBV19 | few | TRBD1 | CASRDRGSPYGYTF | TGTGCCAGTAGAGACAGGGGGAGTCCCTATGGCTACACCTTC
TRBJ2-7 | TRBV11-3 | few | - | CASSVTSSSYEQYF | TGTGCCAGCAGCGTGACTAGTAGCTCCTACGAGCAGTACTTC
TRBJ2-5 | TRBV19 | - | TRBD2 | CASSISSGGTQYF | TGTGCCAGTAGTATATCCTCGGGAGGGACCCAGTACTTC
TRBJ1-2 | TRBV5-1 | - | TRBD1 | CASSLGQGGWDYGYTF | TGCGCCAGCAGCTTGGGACAGGGGGGATGGGACTATGGCTACACCTTC
TRBJ2-6 | TRBV4-1 | - | - | CASSHGPSGANVLTF | TGCGCCAGCAGCCACGGACCCTCTGGGGCCAACGTCCTGACTTTC